This T cell receptor (beta chain) was retrieved from a study of T cell responses to AZD1222 COVID-19 vaccine. Findings and limits, study-wide: Clonal diversity was possibly underestimated, and white British individuals and females predominated among donors.

V shed 3 bases and J 4 bases; nucleotides not matched to a gene: 12. The germline CDR1 and CDR2 sequences are SGHNT and YYREEE (reference sequence). CDR3 size: 17 residues. Second doses at about 4 or about 12 weeks were pooled. Note on this clone: What it binds is not known.

Produced via immunoSEQ multiplex PCR; TCRdb's table is partial and in-frame only. The sample has 140,000 or so clones; roughly 93% are singletons. The clonotype comes from an adult who received the AZD1222 COVID-19 vaccine. This chain connects TRBV5-4 to TRBJ1-2; 10 nucleotides line up with TRBD1. This sample comprised peripheral blood, obtained 28 days after the second AZD1222 dose. As DNA, the CDR3 is TGTGCCAGCAGCTCGGCGGTGGGGGACAGGGGTAGCTATGGCTACACCTTC. The encoded protein is CASSSAVGDRGSYGYTF.